This TCR beta chain was recorded in a study of chemoradiotherapy in HPV16-positive cancers. CDR1 is SEHNR, CDR2 FQNEAQ, per germline (reference sequence). This CDR3 contains 15 residues. The V and J ends lost 4 bases and 3 bases respectively, with 13 bases between them. Repertoires were generated with immunoSEQ multiplex PCR, while TCRdb's copy carries only in-frame clones and drops some. The table has 20,000 to 30,000 clones, roughly nine tenths seen once. The V gene is TRBV7-9, the J gene TRBJ1-5, with D perhaps matching TRBD1 (6 bases). The clonotype was recovered from a human donor with HPV-associated anogenital cancer. The sample here was blood, taken from a patient who underwent chemoradiotherapy. CDR3 bases: TGTGCCAGCAGCTCGTCTGGGGGGCCCAATCAGCCCCAGCATTTT. Its protein is CASSSSGGPNQPQHF.